The 25 T cell receptor beta chains below come from one sample, sequenced in a study of Graves' ophthalmopathy and Graves' hyperthyroidism. The authors amplified TCR beta CDR3 regions, and they did so from RNA transcripts for repertoire sequencing. The first round was an RT-PCR with HTBI primers, and the second round was a multiplex PCR. One entry per CDR3 protein, called by TCRdb with MiXCR from the multiplex PCR reads. Of around 1,200,000 distinct CDR3 sequences in the sample, around a third are singletons; the top ten hold approximately 12%. Specimen: peripheral blood or thyroid tissue (not recorded which). These receptors came from an adult man with Graves' hyperthyroidism.

Points on this clonotype: A much larger clonotype is one base distant, so this may be a read error. This sequence joins TRBV12-3 or TRBV12-4 and TRBJ1-5; D not resolved. This CDR3 comprises 12 residues. Trimming stripped 7 bases from V and 6 bases from J, with 10 bases between. The CDR3 loop reads CASTTYRQPQHF. In DNA form, the CDR3 reads TGTGCCAGCACCACCTACCGTCAGCCCCAGCATTTT.

V is TRBV7-9 and J is TRBJ1-1; D is possibly TRBD1 (5 bases). This CDR3 contains 13 residues. V was shortened by 3 bases and J by 6 bases, with 11 bases between the two germline ends. The germline gives CDR1 SEHNR, CDR2 FQNEAQ (reference sequence). In DNA form, the CDR3 reads TGTGCCAGCAGCTTCGGGGCCGCCGCTGAAGCTTTCTTT. Protein product: CASSFGAAAEAFF.

As regards this clonotype: It is unclear where the CDR3 begins or ends on the DNA, so no DNA is shown, and the CDR3 is as TCRdb lists it. The CDR3 is CASSLILGPSGSCFF. This chain uses TRBV7-2 with TRBJ2-2. Looked up from germline, CDR1 is SGHTA and CDR2 is FQGNSA. Both ends counted, the CDR3 spans 15 residues.

This clonotype occurred a few times. The chain joins TRBV5-6 to TRBJ2-5, with a weak D call TRBD1 (7 bases). V shed 4 bases and J shed 7 bases, with 23 bases lying between them. Germline-derived CDR1 and CDR2 are SGHDT and YYEEEE. CDR3 length: 16 residues. The CDR3: CASSGGSGTVHGTQYF. The CDR3 nucleotides read TGTGCCAGCAGCGGGGGGTCCGGGACAGTCCATGGGACCCAGTACTTC.

In this sample, this clonotype turned up a few times. The genes are TRBV20-1 and TRBJ1-6; D is unclear. The germline V gene encodes CDR1 DFQATT and CDR2 SNEGSKA (reference sequence). This CDR3 is built from 13 residues. V was shortened by 0 bases and J by 5 bases, with 5 bases between the two germline ends. This CDR3 is CSARDGDNSPLHF. The CDR3 coding sequence is TGCAGTGCTAGAGATGGGGATAATTCACCCCTCCACTTT.

Worth noting for this clonotype: Possible read error: a much larger clone is one base away. The rearrangement uses TRBV9 and TRBJ2-5; 8 bases are a match to TRBD1. Germline loops: CDR1 SGDLS, CDR2 YYNGEE. The CDR3 consists of 15 residues. V shed 4 bases, J shed 5 bases, and the junction held 10 bases outside the gene matches. The DNA for the CDR3 is TGTGCCAGCAGCCGCGGACAGGGTGGGGATGAGACCCAGTACTTC. Its protein product is CASSRGQGGDETQYF.

The table lists this clonotype with many counts. The V call is TRBV2, the J call TRBJ1-1, with TRBD1 as a possible D gene (5 bases). The CDR3 is 13 residues long. Between the trimmed V and J ends, which lost 6 bases and 1 base, there was a span of 9 bases. Germline V CDR1 and CDR2: SNHLY, FYNNEI. CDR3 sequence: CASRNGGNTEAFF. The CDR3 coding sequence is TGTGCCAGCAGGAATGGGGGGAACACTGAAGCTTTCTTT.

The chain has TRBV29-1 and TRBJ2-5; D tentatively fits TRBD1 or TRBD2 (5 bases each). CDR3 size: 14 residues. The ends were cut back, 4 bases at V and 3 bases at J, with 15 bases in the middle. Per the germline V gene, CDR1 is SQVTM and CDR2 is ANQGSEA. The CDR3 region has the DNA TGCAGCGTTGGCAACGCGCTGGGGGAAGAGACCCAGTACTTC. Translated: CSVGNALGEETQYF. The complete variable domain, with remaining parts taken from reference TRBV29-1 and TRBJ2-5, reads SAVISQKPSRDICQRGTSLTIQCQVDSQVTMMFWYRQQPGQSLTLIATANQGSEATYESGFVIDKFPISRPNLTFSTLTVSNMSPEDSSIYLCSVGNALGEETQYFGPGTRLLVL.

The chain recombines TRBV7-2 with TRBJ1-4; D gene uncertain. V gave up 5 bases and J gave up 0 bases, with 13 bases separating them. The germline CDR1 and CDR2 sequences are SGHTA and FQGNSA. The CDR3 runs 16 residues. The DNA of the CDR3 is TGTGCCAGCAGCGGGTCCGCCACAACAACTAATGAAAAACTGTTTTTT. This sequence encodes CASSGSATTTNEKLFF.

The chain employs TRBV20-1 and TRBJ1-5; weak D call: TRBD1 (5 bases). V was clipped by 3 bases and J by 0 bases, with 12 bases between them. CDR1 is DFQATT, CDR2 SNEGSKA, per germline (reference sequence). The CDR3 sequence is 15 residues long. CDR3 nucleotide sequence: TGCAGTGCTAGGGGGCCGAGGTATAGCAATCAGCCCCAGCATTTT. It translates to CSARGPRYSNQPQHF.

In this sample, this clonotype turned up many times. The rearrangement joins TRBV7-9 to TRBJ1-5; 9 bases are a match to TRBD1. Trimming cost V 1 base and J 11 bases; bases outside gene matches: 3. Germline CDR1 reads SEHNR; CDR2 reads FQNEAQ (reference sequence). This CDR3 comprises 13 residues. The CDR3 region is CASSLGTGDAQHF. In nucleotides, the CDR3 is TGTGCCAGCAGCTTAGGGACAGGGGACGCCCAGCATTTT. Based on the CDR3 plus reference TRBV7-9 and TRBJ1-5, the full variable domain is DTGVSQNPRHKITKRGQNVTFRCDPISEHNRLYWYRQTLGQGPEFLTYFQNEAQLEKSRLLSDRFSAERPKGSFSTLEIQRTEQGDSAMYLCASSLGTGDAQHFGDGTRLSIL.

The chain couples TRBV28 to TRBJ2-5; 10 positions agree with TRBD1. The V and J ends lost 6 bases and 3 bases, in that order; junction bases with no gene match: 7. This CDR3 is built from 15 residues. CDR1 and CDR2 from the germline V gene are MDHEN and SYDVKM. CDR3 residues: CASRPRTGGEETQYF. The CDR3 DNA reads TGTGCCAGCAGGCCCAGGACAGGGGGTGAAGAGACCCAGTACTTC.

The J gene is TRBJ2-7, the V gene TRBV12-3 or TRBV12-4; 12 nucleotides align to TRBD1. The CDR3 covers 16 residues. V shed 5 bases and J 3 bases; nucleotides not matched to a gene: 8. CDR3 amino acids: CASSLRDRGLNYEQYF. The CDR3 coding sequence is TGTGCCAGCAGTCTCCGGGACAGGGGGCTGAACTACGAGCAGTACTTC.

This clonotype was recorded a few times. The chain combines TRBV5-6 with TRBJ1-3; TRBD1 matches at 7 bases. Germline loops: CDR1 SGHDT, CDR2 YYEEEE. V gave up 5 bases and J gave up 0 bases; unmatched junction bases: 8. This CDR3 region has 16 residues. The CDR3 is CASRPGQSHSGNTIYF. The CDR3 bases are TGTGCCAGCAGGCCGGGACAGAGCCACTCTGGAAACACCATATATTTT.

Only one count was recorded for this clonotype. The genes are TRBV5-1 and TRBJ2-5; 10 bases agree with TRBD1. The CDR3 sequence is 15 residues long. V lost 3 bases, J lost 4 bases, and 6 bases stayed unmatched. Germline V gene data show CDR1 as SGHRS and CDR2 as YFSETQ. The CDR3 spells CASSSGTGDIETQYF. The DNA for the CDR3 is TGCGCCAGCAGCTCTGGGACAGGGGATATAGAGACCCAGTACTTC. Looking up the rest from reference TRBV5-1 and TRBJ2-5 gives the full variable domain: KAGVTQTPRYLIKTRGQQVTLSCSPISGHRSVSWYQQTPGQGLQFLFEYFSETQRNKGNFPGRFSGRQFSNSRSEMNVSTLELGDSALYLCASSSGTGDIETQYFGPGTRLLVL.

The chain recombines TRBV15 with TRBJ2-2, with TRBD2 as a possible D gene (6 bases). Trimming took off 1 base at V and 8 bases at J, with 17 bases between the two ends. CDR1 and CDR2 from the germline V gene are LNHNV and YYDKDF (reference sequence). The CDR3 has 16 residues. The CDR3 DNA is TGTGCCACCAGCAGAGCGGGATCGGGGAGGTGGGGGGAGCTGTTTTTT. Translated: CATSRAGSGRWGELFF.

This clonotype was seen a handful of times. V is TRBV6-6 and J is TRBJ2-7; tentatively, D is TRBD2 (5 bases). V lost 1 base and J 6 bases, leaving 13 bases between the germline ends. There are 14 residues in the CDR3. Germline-derived CDR1 and CDR2 are MNHNY and SVGAGI (reference sequence). CDR3 residues: CASSYFRGHGEQYF. CDR3 in DNA: TGTGCCAGCAGTTACTTCCGGGGTCATGGCGAGCAGTACTTC.

The chain employs TRBV7-8 and TRBJ2-7, with 8 bases aligning to TRBD1. Looked up from germline, CDR1 is SGHVS and CDR2 is FQNEAQ. CDR3 size: 16 residues. V gave up 4 bases and J gave up 4 bases; unmatched junction bases: 12. CDR3 region: CASSSVPQGAGYEQYF. CDR3 nucleotides: TGTGCCAGCAGCTCGGTTCCCCAGGGGGCAGGGTACGAGCAGTACTTC.

V is TRBV14 and J is TRBJ2-6, with TRBD2 matching over 7 bases. CDR1 is SGHDN, CDR2 FVKESK, per germline. The CDR3 extends over 15 amino acids. V lost 5 bases to trimming and J lost 2 bases; unmatched junction nucleotides: 3. The CDR3 DNA follows: TGTGCCAGCAGCGCCGGGGGGACTGGGGCCAACGTCCTGACTTTC. The encoded protein is CASSAGGTGANVLTF.

This clonotype appeared a few times. The junction differs from germline at one of its ends, possibly a read error. This rearrangement joins TRBV11-2 to TRBJ2-1, with no clear D. This CDR3 contains 9 residues. CDR1 and CDR2 from the germline V gene are SGHAT and FQNNGV. The CDR3 protein is CASSLAGSF. In DNA form, the CDR3 reads TGTGCCAGCAGCTTGGCCGGTTCCTTC.

This clonotype has at least ten counts. The chain links TRBV7-8 to TRBJ2-5; D not certain. Trimming shortened V by 1 base and J by 7 bases, and 7 bases separated the two germline ends. Looked up from germline, CDR1 is SGHVS and CDR2 is FQNEAQ. This CDR3 is built from 12 residues. The DNA of the CDR3 is TGTGCCAGCAGCTTAGAGTCCGGGACCCAGTACTTC. Protein product: CASSLESGTQYF.

The chain uses TRBV4-3 and TRBJ1-1; D is ambiguous. With 5 bases removed from V and 1 base from J, the gap between germline ends came to 8 bases. The CDR3 contains 13 residues. Germline assignment: CDR1 LGHNA and CDR2 YSLEER. The CDR3 reads CASSNRPNTEAFF. CDR3 in DNA: TGCGCCAGCAGCAACCGCCCGAACACTGAAGCTTTCTTT.

This clonotype was picked up many times. The CDR3 DNA reads as TGCAGCGTTGAGAGAGACAGGGGGCTCTATGGCTACACCTTC. It specifies CSVERDRGLYGYTF. This chain uses TRBV29-1 with TRBJ1-2; 10 bases map to TRBD1. This CDR3 is built from 14 residues. Per germline, CDR1 SQVTM and CDR2 ANQGSEA. Trimming cost V 3 bases and J 4 bases; bases outside gene matches: 5.

This clonotype was seen only once. A much more abundant neighbour one base away suggests this may be a read error. The chain uses TRBV9 and TRBJ2-7; D is possibly TRBD2 (6 bases). This CDR3 spans 14 amino acids. The V gene's germline CDR1 is SGDLS and CDR2 YYNGEE. The DNA for the CDR3 is TGTGTCAACAGACGCTCGGCAGGGAGGTACGAGCAGTACTTC. Translation: CVNRRSAGRYEQYF.

This clonotype was seen a handful of times. This rearrangement joins TRBV6-5 to TRBJ2-5; 9 positions match TRBD1. CDR1 is MNHEY and CDR2 is SVGAGI in the germline V gene. The V and J ends lost 5 bases and 3 bases, in that order; junction bases with no gene match: 7. The CDR3 is 15 residues long. In nucleotides, the CDR3 is TGTGCCAGCAGTAACCTCCGGGACAGGGAAGAGACCCAGTACTTC. It is translated as CASSNLRDREETQYF.